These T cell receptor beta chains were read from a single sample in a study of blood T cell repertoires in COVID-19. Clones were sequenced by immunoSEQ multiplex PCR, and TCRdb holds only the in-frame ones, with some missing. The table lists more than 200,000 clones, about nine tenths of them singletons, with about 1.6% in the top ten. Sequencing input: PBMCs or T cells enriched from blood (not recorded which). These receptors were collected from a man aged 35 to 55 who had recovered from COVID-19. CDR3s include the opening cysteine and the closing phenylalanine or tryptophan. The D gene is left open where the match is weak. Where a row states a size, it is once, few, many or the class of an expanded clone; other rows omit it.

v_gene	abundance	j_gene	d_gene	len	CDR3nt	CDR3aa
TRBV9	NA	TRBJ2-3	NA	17	TGTGCCAGCAGCGTAAGGGGGACGGAGTCTAGCACAGATACGCAGTATTTT	CASSVRGTESSTDTQYF
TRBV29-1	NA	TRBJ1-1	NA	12	TGCAGCGTTGAAGACAGTCACACTGAAGCTTTCTTT	CSVEDSHTEAFF
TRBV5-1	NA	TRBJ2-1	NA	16	TGCGCCAGCAGCTTCGGGGGAGCGGTCACCTACAATGAGCAGTTCTTC	CASSFGGAVTYNEQFF
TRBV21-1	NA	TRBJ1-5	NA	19	TGTGCCAGCAGCAAAGGGGGAGACAGGGTGCACATCCACAATCAGCCCCAGCATTTT	CASSKGGDRVHIHNQPQHF
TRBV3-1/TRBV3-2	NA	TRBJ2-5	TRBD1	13	TGTGCCAGCAGCCGACAGGGTGAAGAGACCCAGTACTTC	CASSRQGEETQYF
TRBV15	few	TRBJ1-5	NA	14	TGTGCCACCAGCAGAGTAGATAGCAATCAGCCCCAGCATTTT	CATSRVDSNQPQHF
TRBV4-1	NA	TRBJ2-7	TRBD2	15	TGCGCCAGCAGTCCGACTAGCGGGTGGAACTACGAGCAGTACTTC	CASSPTSGWNYEQYF
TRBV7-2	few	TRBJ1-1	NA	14	TGTGCCAGCAGCCTAACCGGGGGAGCTACTGAAGCTTTCTTT	CASSLTGGATEAFF
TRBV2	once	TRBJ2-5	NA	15	TGTGCCATCCGGGGCGGGGGCACATCCCAAGAGACCCAGTACTTC	CAIRGGGTSQETQYF
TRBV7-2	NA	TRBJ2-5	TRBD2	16	TGTGCCAGCAGCGGGGTGGGTAGCGGGATGTCAGAGACCCAGTACTTC	CASSGVGSGMSETQYF
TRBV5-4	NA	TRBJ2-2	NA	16	TGTGCCAGCAGCTCGGTGACTAGAGTGGACACCGGGGAGCTGTTTTTT	CASSSVTRVDTGELFF
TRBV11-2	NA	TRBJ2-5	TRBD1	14	TGTGCCAGCAGCTGGACAGGGGGCTCTGAGACCCAGTACTTC	CASSWTGGSETQYF
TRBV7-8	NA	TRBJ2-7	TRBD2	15	TGTGCCAGCAGCTTAGAGGGAGGGCCCCTTCGTCGGCAGTACTTC	CASSLEGGPLRRQYF
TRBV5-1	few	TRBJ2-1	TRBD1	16	TGCGCCAGCAGTTCAGGGACAGGGGTCTCCTACAATGAGCAGTTCTTC	CASSSGTGVSYNEQFF
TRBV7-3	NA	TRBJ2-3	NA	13	TGTGCCAGCAGCTTTCCTTCCTCAGATACGCAGTATTTT	CASSFPSSDTQYF
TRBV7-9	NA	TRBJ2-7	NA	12	TGTGCCAGCAGTCCTACAGGGAGCGAGCAGTACTTC	CASSPTGSEQYF
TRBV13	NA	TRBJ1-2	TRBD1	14	TGTGCCAGCAGCGCAGGACAGGGAAACTATGGCTACACCTTC	CASSAGQGNYGYTF
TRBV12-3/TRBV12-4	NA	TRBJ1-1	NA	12	TGTGCCAGCGGCTCCTGGGCCACTGAAGCTTTCTTT	CASGSWATEAFF
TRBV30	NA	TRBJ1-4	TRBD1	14	TGTGCCTGGACCACCGGGACAGGGGTAAAAAAACTGTTTTTT	CAWTTGTGVKKLFF
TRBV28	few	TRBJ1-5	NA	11	TGTGCCAGCGCGGGCAATCAGCCCCAGCATTTT	CASAGNQPQHF
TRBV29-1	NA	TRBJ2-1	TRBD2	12	TGCAGCGTTGAAGTAGCGGGGGTTGAGCAGTTCTTC	CSVEVAGVEQFF
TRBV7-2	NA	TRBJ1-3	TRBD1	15	TGTGCCAGCAGCTTGACAGGGAGCTCTGGAAACACCATATATTTT	CASSLTGSSGNTIYF
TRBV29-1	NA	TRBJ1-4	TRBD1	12	TGCAGCGCCGGGACAGGGTATGAAAAACTGTTTTTT	CSAGTGYEKLFF
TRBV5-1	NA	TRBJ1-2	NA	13	TGCGCCAGCAGCCCCGGTTCGGGCTATGGCTACACCTTC	CASSPGSGYGYTF
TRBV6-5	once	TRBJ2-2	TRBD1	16	TGTGCCAGCAGTTACCGACAGGGCTCGAACACCGGGGAGCTGTTTTTT	CASSYRQGSNTGELFF
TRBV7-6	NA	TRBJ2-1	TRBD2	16	TGTGCCAGCAGCCCCGGGACTAGCGGGAGGAGCGGCGAGCAGTTCTTC	CASSPGTSGRSGEQFF
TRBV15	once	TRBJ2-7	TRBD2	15	TGTGCCACCAGCAGAGATCCTAGCGGGGGCTACGAGCAGTACTTC	CATSRDPSGGYEQYF
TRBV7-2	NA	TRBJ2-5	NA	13	TGTGCCAGCAGCTCGCAAAGGAGGGAGACCCAGTACTTC	CASSSQRRETQYF
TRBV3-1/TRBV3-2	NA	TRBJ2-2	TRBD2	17	TGTGCCAGCAGGATACTAGCGGGGGGGAAGAACACCGGGGAGCTGTTTTTT	CASRILAGGKNTGELFF
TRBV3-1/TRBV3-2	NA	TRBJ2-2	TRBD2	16	TGTGCCAGCAGCCTGGGGCTAGCGGGAAACACCGGGGAGCTGTTTTTT	CASSLGLAGNTGELFF
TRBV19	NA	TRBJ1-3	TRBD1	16	TGTGCCAGTAGTCCCGGGACAGGGAGAGTGGGAAACACCATATATTTT	CASSPGTGRVGNTIYF
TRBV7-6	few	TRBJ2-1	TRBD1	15	TGTGCCAGCAGCTCGACAGGGAGCTCCTACAATGAGCAGTTCTTC	CASSSTGSSYNEQFF
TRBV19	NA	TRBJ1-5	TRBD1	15	TGTGCCAGTAGGATCCAGGGGGGCTGGAATCAGCCCCAGCATTTT	CASRIQGGWNQPQHF
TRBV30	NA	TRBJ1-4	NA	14	TGTGCCTGGAGTAGTACGGGGGGAAATGAAAAACTGTTTTTT	CAWSSTGGNEKLFF
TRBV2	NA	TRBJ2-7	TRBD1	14	TGTGCCAGCAGAGAGGGGACAGGGGGTTTCGAGCAGTACTTC	CASREGTGGFEQYF
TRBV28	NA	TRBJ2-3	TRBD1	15	TGTGCCAGCAGTTCCCTTGGGACAGGGGGAGATACGCAGTATTTT	CASSSLGTGGDTQYF
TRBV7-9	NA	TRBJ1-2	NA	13	TGTGCCAGCAGCTTACCGTCCAGGGATGGCTACACCTTC	CASSLPSRDGYTF
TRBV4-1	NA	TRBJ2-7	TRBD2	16	TGCGCCAGCAGCCAGTCTAGCGGGAGGGTCGACTACGAGCAGTACTTC	CASSQSSGRVDYEQYF
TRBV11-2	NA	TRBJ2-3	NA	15	TGTGCCAGCAGCTTAGAAGGGCTAGCGAAAGATACGCAGTATTTT	CASSLEGLAKDTQYF
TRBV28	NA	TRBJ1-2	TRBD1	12	TGTGCCAGCAGTATGGACAGGCGAGGCTACACCTTC	CASSMDRRGYTF
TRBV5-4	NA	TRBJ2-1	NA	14	TGTGCCAGCATGTTTTCCGGTCCCTACAATGAGCAGTTCTTC	CASMFSGPYNEQFF
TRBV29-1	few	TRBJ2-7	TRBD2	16	TGCAGCGTTGAAGAGGAAAGCGGGGGGGCCGGAAACGAGCAGTACTTC	CSVEEESGGAGNEQYF
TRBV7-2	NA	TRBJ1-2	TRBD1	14	TGTGCCAGCAGCGTAACCCGGGACAGCGGAGGCTACACCTTC	CASSVTRDSGGYTF
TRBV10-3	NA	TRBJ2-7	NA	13	TGTGCCATCAGCCGACTCTCAACCTACGAGCAGTACTTC	CAISRLSTYEQYF
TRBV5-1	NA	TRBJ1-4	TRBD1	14	TGCGCCAGCAGCTCGGGACAGGGACATGAAAAACTGTTTTTT	CASSSGQGHEKLFF
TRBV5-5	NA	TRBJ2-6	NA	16	TGTGCCAGCAGCTTGTTTAAGGGGTCAGGGGCCAACGTCCTGACTTTC	CASSLFKGSGANVLTF
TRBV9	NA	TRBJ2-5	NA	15	TGTGCCAGCAGCGTAGGGGGACTCCCAGAAGGGACCCAGTACTTC	CASSVGGLPEGTQYF
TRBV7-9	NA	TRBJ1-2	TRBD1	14	TGTGCCAGCAGCTTTGGACAGGGAAACTATGGCTACACCTTC	CASSFGQGNYGYTF
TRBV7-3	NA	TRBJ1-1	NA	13	TGTGCCAGCAGCCCGATGGGGGGCACTGAAGCTTTCTTT	CASSPMGGTEAFF
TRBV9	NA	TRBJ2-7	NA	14	TGTGCCAGCAGCGTATCGGACAGAGGCTACGAGCAGTACTTC	CASSVSDRGYEQYF